This TCR beta chain was observed in a study of T cell responses to AZD1222 COVID-19 vaccine. Sequencing used immunoSEQ multiplex PCR; TCRdb keeps in-frame clones, though not all of them. The sample has 85,000 to 130,000 clones, about nine tenths seen once. The J segment lost 6 bases and the V segment lost 3 bases, leaving 9 bases of the junction unmatched. This CDR3 spans 15 amino acids. Per germline, CDR1 SGHDT and CDR2 YYEEEE. V gene TRBV5-6 combines with J gene TRBJ2-3, with 8 bases identical to TRBD1. The sequence came from an adult who received the MenACWY meningococcal vaccine as a control. The source was peripheral blood, collected 28 days after the second dose of the MenACWY control vaccine. As DNA, the CDR3 is TGTGCCAGCAGCTCCCGGACAGGGAGCGGCGATACGCAGTATTTT. Residues: CASSSRTGSGDTQYF.